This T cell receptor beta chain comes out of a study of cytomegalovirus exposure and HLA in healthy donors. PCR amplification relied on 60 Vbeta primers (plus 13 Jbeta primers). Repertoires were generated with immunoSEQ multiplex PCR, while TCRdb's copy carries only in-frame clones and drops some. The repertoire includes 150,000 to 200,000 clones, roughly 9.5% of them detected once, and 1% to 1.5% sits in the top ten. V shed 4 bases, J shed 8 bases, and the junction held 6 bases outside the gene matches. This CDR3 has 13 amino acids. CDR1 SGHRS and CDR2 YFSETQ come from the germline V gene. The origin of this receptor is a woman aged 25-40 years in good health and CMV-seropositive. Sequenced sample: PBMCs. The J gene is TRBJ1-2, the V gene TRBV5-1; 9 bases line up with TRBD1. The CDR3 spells CASSLDRGRGYTF. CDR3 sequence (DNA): TGCGCCAGCAGCCTGGACAGGGGACGAGGCTACACCTTC. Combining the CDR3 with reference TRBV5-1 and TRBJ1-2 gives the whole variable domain KAGVTQTPRYLIKTRGQQVTLSCSPISGHRSVSWYQQTPGQGLQFLFEYFSETQRNKGNFPGRFSGRQFSNSRSEMNVSTLELGDSALYLCASSLDRGRGYTFGSGTRLTVV.